This entry features one T cell receptor beta chain sequence. As handled by the study authors: Quantification of nucleated cells was approximated via reference gene primer amplification. Using immunoSEQ multiplex PCR, the repertoire was profiled, and TCRdb retains in-frame clones only, with some absent. The V and J calls and clone size come from that table; D and trimming were worked out from the DNA. The sample lists 130,000 to 150,000 clones; 80% to 90% were seen once. The data derive from a study of blood T cell repertoires in COVID-19. Study in general: Donors in the United States, Italy and Spain gave samples during acute or convalescent COVID-19. T cells, B-cell-depleted T cells, or PBMCs supplied cDNA or gDNA.

Germline assignment: CDR1 SGHTA and CDR2 FQGNSA. V was trimmed by 1 base and J by 7 bases, leaving 8 bases between them. This CDR3 is built from 13 residues. The source is a man in his fifties or sixties with active or convalescent COVID-19. The chain combines TRBV7-2 with TRBJ1-5, with D perhaps TRBD1 (6 bases). Sequenced: peripheral blood. The CDR3 DNA reads TGTGCCAGCAGCTTAGGGGGGCCGCAGCCCCAGCATTTT. Its translation: CASSLGGPQPQHF.